This TCR beta chain was sequenced for a study of human T cells and chemical hapten exposure. TCRdb reanalysed the RACE reads using MiXCR and keeps one entry per CDR3 protein. In the table there are about 380,000 distinct CDR3 sequences, 5% to 6.5% of which are singletons. This clonotype was observed at least ten times. V lost 5 bases and J lost 0, with 10 bases in between. The germline V gene has CDR1 PRHDT and CDR2 FYEKMQ (reference sequence). The CDR3 is made up of 15 amino acids. Sample time point: pre-sensitization, week 0. Noted treatment: therapeutic diphenylcyclopropenone sensitization with weekly scalp DPC.

The rearrangement links TRBV13 to TRBJ1-4; D gene ambiguous. Sequences were derived from whole blood, sampled in connection with sensitization to the hapten diphenylcyclopropenone (DPC). The receptor comes from a woman in her fifties or sixties with alopecia areata. Some clones in this sample may be carry-over from other donors' samples. CDR3 protein: CASSVRATTNEKLFF. CDR3 nucleotides: TGTGCCAGCAGCGTACGGGCTACAACTAATGAAAAACTGTTTTTT.